These T cell receptor beta chains were read from a single sample in a study of cytomegalovirus exposure and HLA in healthy donors. Data came from immunoSEQ multiplex PCR; TCRdb stores just in-frame clones and leaves some out. The sample consists of some 76,000 clones, about 81% of them appearing once. The specimen sequenced was PBMCs. The receptors were gathered from a woman in her thirties or forties in good health and CMV-seropositive. The CDR3 runs from the conserved cysteine through the conserved F or W. The D gene is left open where the match is weak. Clone size is shown for a subset of rows, as once, few, many or a class of expanded clone.

11 TRBJ2-4 NA TRBV20-1 NA TGCAGTGCGATCCAGGGAAACATTCAGTACTTC CSAIQGNIQYF
14 TRBJ1-4 NA TRBV19 NA TGTGCCAGTAGTATTTCCGCAACTAATGAAAAACTGTTTTTT CASSISATNEKLFF
13 TRBJ1-5 NA TRBV30 NA TGTGCCTGGTCGACAGGTAAGGATCAGCCCCAGCATTTT CAWSTGKDQPQHF
16 TRBJ2-7 NA TRBV27 TRBD1 TGTGCCAGCAGTTTAGTTTTCGGGACAGGGGGAAACGAGCAGTACTTC CASSLVFGTGGNEQYF
11 TRBJ1-2 many TRBV30 NA TGTGCCTACACAGTAAGCTATGGCTACACCTTC CAYTVSYGYTF
14 TRBJ2-1 NA TRBV18 NA TGTGCCAGCTCACCAACAACAGGGTCTAATGAGCAGTTCTTC CASSPTTGSNEQFF
15 TRBJ2-2 NA TRBV6-4 NA TGTGCCAGCAGTGACTCGCGGGAGAACACCGGGGAGCTGTTTTTT CASSDSRENTGELFF
14 TRBJ2-7 NA TRBV9 NA TGTGCCAGCAGCGGGGCGGGCAGGAGCTACGAGCAGTACTTC CASSGAGRSYEQYF
13 TRBJ1-2 NA TRBV27 NA TGTGCCAGCGGGTATAAGGGGTACGATGGCTACACCTTC CASGYKGYDGYTF
13 TRBJ1-5 NA TRBV30 NA TGTGCCTGGAGTAGTAGTTCCGATCAGCCCCAGCATTTT CAWSSSSDQPQHF
15 TRBJ2-7 NA TRBV9 NA TGTGCCAGCAGCGTAGAACAGGGTCCAGGGTACGAGCAGTACTTC CASSVEQGPGYEQYF
15 TRBJ2-2 few TRBV5-4 NA TGTGCCAGCAGCTTGGATCCAGGGGACACCGGGGAGCTGTTTTTT CASSLDPGDTGELFF
13 TRBJ2-2 NA TRBV28 NA TGTGCCAGCAGAATACTAGCTACCGGGGAGCTGTTTTTT CASRILATGELFF
14 TRBJ2-1 NA TRBV5-4 TRBD2 TGTGCCAGCAGATCGGGGGGGGCTTTCAATGAGCAGTTCTTC CASRSGGAFNEQFF
16 TRBJ1-6 NA TRBV6-5 NA TGTGCCAGCAGTTACGTCGGGTCTCGTCCTAATTCACCCCTCCACTTT CASSYVGSRPNSPLHF
16 TRBJ1-2 NA TRBV5-1 NA TGCGCCAGCAGCTTGGCCAACGGGGCAGGGGCCTCTGGCTACACCTTC CASSLANGAGASGYTF
12 TRBJ2-5 NA TRBV18 NA TGTGCCAGCTCACCAGAGACAGGACAACAGTACTTC CASSPETGQQYF
14 TRBJ1-2 NA TRBV7-2 TRBD1 TGTGCCAGCAGCCACGCCGGGACAGGGGAGGGCTACACCTTC CASSHAGTGEGYTF
15 TRBJ1-2 NA TRBV7-2 NA TGTGCCAGCAGCTTAGGCGCAACTACTAACTATGGCTACACCTTC CASSLGATTNYGYTF
16 TRBJ1-3 NA TRBV5-1 NA TGCGCCAGCAGCTTCACCGGGACAAAGTATGGAAACACCATATATTTT CASSFTGTKYGNTIYF
13 TRBJ2-7 NA TRBV5-1 TRBD1 TGCGCCAGCAGCTGGGACAGTTCCTACGAGCAGTACTTC CASSWDSSYEQYF
14 TRBJ2-5 once TRBV7-9 NA TGTGCCAGCAGTCCTCAAATGAGGGTTTTGGCCCAGTACTTC CASSPQMRVLAQYF
14 TRBJ1-1 NA TRBV7-3 NA TGTGCCAGCAGCTTAAGGAGACTGAACACTGAAGCTTTCTTT CASSLRRLNTEAFF
17 TRBJ2-1 NA TRBV6-1 NA TGTGCCAGCAGTGAAGGGGTTGTGGCTAGCTCCTACAATGAGCAGTTCTTC CASSEGVVASSYNEQFF
15 TRBJ2-5 NA TRBV18 NA TGTGCCAGCTCACCACCTAGTGTTAATGCTCCTGAGCAGTACTTC CASSPPSVNAPEQYF
15 TRBJ1-5 once TRBV30 NA TGTGCCTGGAGTGCAGGGGATACGGGCAATCAGCCCCAGCATTTT CAWSAGDTGNQPQHF
14 TRBJ1-2 once TRBV27 TRBD1 TGTGCCAGCAGTTTATCTTGGGGACAGGGTGGCTACACCTTC CASSLSWGQGGYTF
15 TRBJ2-1 NA TRBV27 TRBD1 TGTGCCAGCAGGCAGCCGGGACAGGGGGACAATGAGCAGTTCTTC CASRQPGQGDNEQFF
12 TRBJ1-1 NA TRBV6-6 TRBD1 TGTGCCAGCAGACCAGGGGGACTTGAAGCTTTCTTT CASRPGGLEAFF
17 TRBJ1-6 few TRBV7-2 TRBD1 TGTGCCAGCAACTTAGACCCCAGACAGGGGCAAACTTCACCCCTCCACTTT CASNLDPRQGQTSPLHF
14 TRBJ2-1 few TRBV18 NA TGTGCCAGCTCACCACCGGCAGGGGAGGGTGAGCAGTTCTTC CASSPPAGEGEQFF
16 TRBJ2-5 once TRBV30 TRBD2 TGTGCCTGGGCCCAGTTGGAGCGGGGCTCTCAAGAGACCCAGTACTTC CAWAQLERGSQETQYF